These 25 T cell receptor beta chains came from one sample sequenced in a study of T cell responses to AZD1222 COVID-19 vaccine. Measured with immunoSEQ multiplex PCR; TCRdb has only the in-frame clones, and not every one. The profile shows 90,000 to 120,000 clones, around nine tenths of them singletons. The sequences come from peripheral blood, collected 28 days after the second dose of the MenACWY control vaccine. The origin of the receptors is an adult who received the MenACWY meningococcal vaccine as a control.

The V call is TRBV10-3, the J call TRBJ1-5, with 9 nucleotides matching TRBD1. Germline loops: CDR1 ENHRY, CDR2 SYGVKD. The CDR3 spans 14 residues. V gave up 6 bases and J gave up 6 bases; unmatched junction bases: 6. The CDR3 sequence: CAIRAQGAGQPQHF. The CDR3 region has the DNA TGTGCCATCAGGGCACAGGGGGCGGGTCAGCCCCAGCATTTT.

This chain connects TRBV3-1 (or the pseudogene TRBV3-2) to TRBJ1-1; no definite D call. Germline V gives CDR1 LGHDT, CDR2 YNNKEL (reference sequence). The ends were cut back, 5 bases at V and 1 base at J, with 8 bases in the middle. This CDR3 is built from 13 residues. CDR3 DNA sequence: TGTGCCAGCAGCACGACGGAGAACACTGAAGCTTTCTTT. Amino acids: CASSTTENTEAFF.

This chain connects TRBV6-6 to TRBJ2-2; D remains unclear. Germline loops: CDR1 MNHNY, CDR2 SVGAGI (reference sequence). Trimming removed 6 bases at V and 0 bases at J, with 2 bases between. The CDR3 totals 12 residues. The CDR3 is CASSSNTGELFF. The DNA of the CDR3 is TGTGCCAGCAGCTCGAACACCGGGGAGCTGTTTTTT.

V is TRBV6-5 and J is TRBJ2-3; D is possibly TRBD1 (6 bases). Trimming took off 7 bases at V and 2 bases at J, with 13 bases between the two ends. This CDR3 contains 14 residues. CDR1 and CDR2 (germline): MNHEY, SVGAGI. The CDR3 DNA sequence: TGTGCCAGCATACAGGGACCCCTCACAGATACGCAGTATTTT. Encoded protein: CASIQGPLTDTQYF.

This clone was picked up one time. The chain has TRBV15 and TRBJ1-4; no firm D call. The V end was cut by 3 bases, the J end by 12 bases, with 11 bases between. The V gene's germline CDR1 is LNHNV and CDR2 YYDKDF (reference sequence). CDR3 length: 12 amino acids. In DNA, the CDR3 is TGTGCCACCAGCAGGAACTCATGGGAACTGTTTTTT. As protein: CATSRNSWELFF.

CDR3 sequence reads: CASSLGDTEAFF. The CDR3 DNA sequence: TGCGCCAGCAGCTTGGGGGACACTGAAGCTTTCTTT. This chain uses TRBV5-1 with TRBJ1-1; D remains ambiguous. The germline V and J ends were trimmed by 0 bases and 3 bases, with 3 bases remaining between them. Looked up from germline, CDR1 is SGHRS and CDR2 is YFSETQ. The CDR3 is 12 residues long.

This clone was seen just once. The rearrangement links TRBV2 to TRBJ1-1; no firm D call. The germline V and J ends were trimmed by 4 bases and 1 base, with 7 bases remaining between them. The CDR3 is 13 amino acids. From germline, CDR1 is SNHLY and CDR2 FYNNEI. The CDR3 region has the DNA TGTGCCAGCAGTGGCAGGCAGAACACTGAAGCTTTCTTT. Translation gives CASSGRQNTEAFF.

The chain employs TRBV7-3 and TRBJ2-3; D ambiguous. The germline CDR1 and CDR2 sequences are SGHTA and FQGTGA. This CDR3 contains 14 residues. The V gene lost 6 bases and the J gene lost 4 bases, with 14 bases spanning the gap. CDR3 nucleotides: TGTGCCAGCAGTCCTAATCTAGGTTCAGATACGCAGTATTTT. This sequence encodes CASSPNLGSDTQYF. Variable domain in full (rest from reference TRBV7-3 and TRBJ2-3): GAGVSQTPSNKVTEKGKYVELRCDPISGHTALYWYRQSLGQGPEFLIYFQGTGAADDSGLPNDRFFAVRPEGSVSTLKIQRTERGDSAVYLCASSPNLGSDTQYFGPGTRLTVL.

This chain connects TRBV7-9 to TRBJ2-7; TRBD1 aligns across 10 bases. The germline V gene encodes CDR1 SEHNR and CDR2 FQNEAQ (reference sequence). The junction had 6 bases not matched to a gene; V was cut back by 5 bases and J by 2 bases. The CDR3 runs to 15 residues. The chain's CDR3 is CASSRGQGGPYEQYF. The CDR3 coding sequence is TGTGCCAGCAGCAGAGGACAGGGGGGACCCTACGAGCAGTACTTC.

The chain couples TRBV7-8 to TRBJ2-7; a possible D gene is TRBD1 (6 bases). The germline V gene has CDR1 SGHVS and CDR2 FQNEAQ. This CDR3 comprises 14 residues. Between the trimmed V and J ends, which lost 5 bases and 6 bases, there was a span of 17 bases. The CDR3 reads CASSPQQGSGEQYF. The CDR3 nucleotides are TGTGCCAGCAGCCCACAACAGGGTTCGGGCGAGCAGTACTTC.

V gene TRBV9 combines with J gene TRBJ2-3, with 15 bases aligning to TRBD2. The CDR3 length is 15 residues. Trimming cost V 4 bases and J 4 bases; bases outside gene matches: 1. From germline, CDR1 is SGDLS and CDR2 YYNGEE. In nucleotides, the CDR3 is TGTGCCAGCAGCCGGACTAGCGGGGGGGCAGATACGCAGTATTTT. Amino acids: CASSRTSGGADTQYF.

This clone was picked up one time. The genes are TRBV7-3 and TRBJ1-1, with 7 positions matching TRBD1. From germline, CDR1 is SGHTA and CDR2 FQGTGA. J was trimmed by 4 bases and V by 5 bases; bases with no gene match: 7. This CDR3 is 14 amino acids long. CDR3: CASSLQGGGTEAFF. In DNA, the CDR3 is TGTGCCAGCAGCCTACAAGGGGGCGGCACTGAAGCTTTCTTT.

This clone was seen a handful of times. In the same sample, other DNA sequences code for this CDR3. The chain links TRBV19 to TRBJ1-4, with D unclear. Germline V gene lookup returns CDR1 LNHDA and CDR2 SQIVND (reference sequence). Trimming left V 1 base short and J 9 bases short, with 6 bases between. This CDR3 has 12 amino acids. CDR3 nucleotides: TGTGCCAGTAGTATAGGGGGTAAAAAACTGTTTTTT. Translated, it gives CASSIGGKKLFF.

The CDR3 protein is CASSQGSSSLYEQYF. CDR3 bases: TGCGCCAGCAGCCAAGGATCGTCCTCTCTCTACGAGCAGTACTTC. The rearrangement links TRBV4-1 to TRBJ2-7; D gene ambiguous. The germline gives CDR1 MGHRA, CDR2 YSYEKL. The V gene lost 1 base and the J gene lost 3 bases, with 13 bases spanning the gap. The CDR3 extends over 15 amino acids.

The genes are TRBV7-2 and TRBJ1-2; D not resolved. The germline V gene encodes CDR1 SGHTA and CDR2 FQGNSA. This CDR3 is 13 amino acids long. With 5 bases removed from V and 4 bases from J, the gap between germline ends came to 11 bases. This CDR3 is CASSPDFSYGYTF. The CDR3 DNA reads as TGTGCCAGCAGCCCGGACTTTAGCTATGGCTACACCTTC. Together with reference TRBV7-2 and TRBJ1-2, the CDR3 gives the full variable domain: GAGVSQSPSNKVTEKGKDVELRCDPISGHTALYWYRQSLGQGLEFLIYFQGNSAPDKSGLPSDRFSAERTGGSVSTLTIQRTQQEDSAVYLCASSPDFSYGYTFGSGTRLTVV.

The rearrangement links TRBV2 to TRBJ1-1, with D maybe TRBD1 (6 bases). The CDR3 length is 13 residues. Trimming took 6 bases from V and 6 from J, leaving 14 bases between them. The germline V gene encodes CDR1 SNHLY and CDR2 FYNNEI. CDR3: CASRVQGPAEAFF. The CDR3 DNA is TGTGCCAGCAGGGTACAGGGACCGGCTGAAGCTTTCTTT.

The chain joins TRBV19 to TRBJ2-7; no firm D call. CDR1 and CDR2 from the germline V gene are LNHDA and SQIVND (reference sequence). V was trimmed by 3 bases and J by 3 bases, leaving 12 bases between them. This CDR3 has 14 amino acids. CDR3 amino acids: CASSMRSRRYEQYF. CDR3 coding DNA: TGTGCCAGTAGTATGAGGTCCAGGCGCTACGAGCAGTACTTC.

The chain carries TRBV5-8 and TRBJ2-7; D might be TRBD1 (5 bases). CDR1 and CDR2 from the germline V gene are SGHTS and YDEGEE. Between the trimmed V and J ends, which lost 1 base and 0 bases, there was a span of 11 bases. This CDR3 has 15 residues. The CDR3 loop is CASSLHRIHSYEQYF. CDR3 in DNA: TGTGCCAGCAGCTTGCACAGGATACACTCCTACGAGCAGTACTTC. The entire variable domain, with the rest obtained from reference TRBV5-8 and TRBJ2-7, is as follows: EAGVTQSPTHLIKTRGQQATLRCSPISGHTSVYWYQQALGLGLQFLLWYDEGEERNRGNFPPRFSGRQFPNYSSELNVNALELEDSALYLCASSLHRIHSYEQYFGPGTRLTVT.

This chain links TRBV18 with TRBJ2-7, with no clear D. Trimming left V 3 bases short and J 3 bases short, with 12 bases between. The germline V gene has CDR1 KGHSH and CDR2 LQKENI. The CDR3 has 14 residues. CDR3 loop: CASSPPVSIYEQYF. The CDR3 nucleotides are TGTGCCAGCTCACCCCCTGTATCCATCTACGAGCAGTACTTC. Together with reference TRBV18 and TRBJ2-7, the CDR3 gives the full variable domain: NAGVMQNPRHLVRRRGQEARLRCSPMKGHSHVYWYRQLPEEGLKFMVYLQKENIIDESGMPKERFSAEFPKEGPSILRIQQVVRGDSAAYFCASSPPVSIYEQYFGPGTRLTVT.

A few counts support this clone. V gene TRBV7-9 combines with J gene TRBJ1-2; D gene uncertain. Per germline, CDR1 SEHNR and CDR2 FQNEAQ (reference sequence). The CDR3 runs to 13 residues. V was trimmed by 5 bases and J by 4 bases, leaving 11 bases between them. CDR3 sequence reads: CASSHGRLYGYTF. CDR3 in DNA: TGTGCCAGCAGCCACGGACGCCTCTATGGCTACACCTTC.

Written as DNA, the CDR3 is TGTGCCAGCAGTCTGGGGCCCAACACTGAAGCTTTCTTT. It is translated as CASSLGPNTEAFF. The chain is built from TRBV12-3 or TRBV12-4 and TRBJ1-1, with a weak D call TRBD1 (5 bases). This CDR3 region has 13 residues. The ends were cut back, 5 bases at V and 2 bases at J, with 9 bases in the middle.

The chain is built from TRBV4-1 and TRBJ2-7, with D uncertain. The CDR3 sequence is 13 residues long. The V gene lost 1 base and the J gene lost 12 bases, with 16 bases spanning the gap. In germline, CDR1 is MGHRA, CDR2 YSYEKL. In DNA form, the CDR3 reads TGCGCCAGCAGCCAAGGGATATGGAGCACTCGGTACTTC. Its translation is CASSQGIWSTRYF.

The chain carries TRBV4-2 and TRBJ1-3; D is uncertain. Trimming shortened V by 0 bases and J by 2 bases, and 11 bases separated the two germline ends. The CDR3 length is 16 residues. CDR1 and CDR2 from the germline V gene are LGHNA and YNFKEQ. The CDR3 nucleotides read TGTGCCAGCAGCCAAGATGGGTGGGGAACTGGAAACACCATATATTTT. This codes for CASSQDGWGTGNTIYF.

CDR3 sequence (DNA): TGCAGCGTTGAAGTCCCGGGACAGTCCTACGAGCAGTACTTC. Protein: CSVEVPGQSYEQYF. J is TRBJ2-7 and V is TRBV29-1, with 7 bases fitting TRBD1. Per the germline V gene, CDR1 is SQVTM and CDR2 is ANQGSEA. Losses at the gene ends were 1 base for V and 1 base for J; bases not matched to a gene: 4. The CDR3 length is 14 residues.

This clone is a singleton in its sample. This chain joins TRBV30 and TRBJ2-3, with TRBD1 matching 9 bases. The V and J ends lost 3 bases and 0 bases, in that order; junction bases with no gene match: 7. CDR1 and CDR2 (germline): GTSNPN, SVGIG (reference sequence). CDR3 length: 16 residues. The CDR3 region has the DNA TGTGCCTGGAGCGGGGACAGGGCCCTTAGCACAGATACGCAGTATTTT. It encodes CAWSGDRALSTDTQYF.